Below are 8 T cell receptor beta chains sequenced from a single sample in a study of CD8+CD57+ T cells in acquired aplastic anemia. Profiling of TCR beta VDJ combinations and CDR3 sequences used genomic DNA as template. A single record per CDR3 protein comes from TCRdb applying MiXCR to the reads. The table records about 180,000 distinct CDR3 sequences, about 44% of them present only once. Patients chosen for sequencing had shown CD8+CD57+ cell expansion by flow cytometry. Sequencing used sorted CD4+, CD8+, or CD8+CD57+ T cells (not recorded which) from PBMCs. The receptors originated from a human donor with aplastic anemia.

This clonotype was observed at least ten times. CDR3 sequence reads: CASSFGPGLGYNEQFF. In DNA, the CDR3 is TGTGCCAGCAGTTTCGGACCGGGACTAGGTTACAATGAGCAGTTCTTC. The chain links TRBV6-2 or TRBV6-3 to TRBJ2-1; 8 bases match TRBD2. This CDR3 has 16 residues. The germline gives CDR1 MNHEY, CDR2 SVGEGT. V lost 4 bases, J lost 4 bases, and 9 bases stayed unmatched.

This clonotype was detected a few times. This rearrangement joins TRBV20-1 to TRBJ1-2; no clear D. The germline V gene has CDR1 DFQATT and CDR2 SNEGSKA (reference sequence). V was pared by 3 bases and J by 8 bases, with 13 bases between. CDR3 size: 12 residues. The CDR3 DNA follows: TGCAGTGCTAGGTCCAACGTCTACGGCTACACCTTC. Translation gives CSARSNVYGYTF.

This clonotype was seen repeatedly, ten times or more. The gene calls are TRBV12-3 or TRBV12-4 and TRBJ2-7; tentatively, D is TRBD1 (6 bases). This CDR3 has 13 amino acids. V dropped 6 bases and J dropped 2 bases, with 11 bases sitting between them. The CDR3 coding sequence is TGTGCCAGCAGCCGGTGGGGGCCCTACGAGCAGTACTTC. This gives the protein CASSRWGPYEQYF.

This clonotype was found many times. The rearrangement joins TRBV6-1 to TRBJ2-7, with 7 bases lining up with TRBD2. CDR3 length equals 13 residues. Germline-derived CDR1 and CDR2 are MNHNS and SASEGT. V lost 6 bases and J lost 7; bases outside the gene matches: 9. The CDR3 loop reads CASRVTLGGEQYF. CDR3 DNA sequence: TGTGCCAGCAGGGTGACACTCGGGGGGGAGCAGTACTTC.

The gene calls are TRBV3-1 and TRBJ2-2; D might be TRBD2 (6 bases). V lost 5 bases, J lost 6 bases, and 13 bases lay in between. This CDR3 contains 14 residues. The germline CDR1 and CDR2 sequences are LGHDT and YNNKEL (reference sequence). The CDR3 here is CASSSIGGAGELFF. The DNA for the CDR3 is TGTGCCAGCAGCTCAATCGGGGGTGCCGGGGAGCTGTTTTTT.

In this sample, this clonotype turned up many times. The rearrangement links TRBV9 to TRBJ1-1; 8 nucleotides match TRBD1. The CDR3 contains 15 residues. With 0 bases clipped from V and 11 bases from J, the junction kept 12 bases outside the gene matches. Germline V CDR1 and CDR2: SGDLS, YYNGEE. Here the CDR3 DNA reads TGTGCCAGCAGCGTAGATGGACAGGGAAAGCTGCGGGCTTTCTTT. Translation: CASSVDGQGKLRAFF.

The chain combines TRBV15 with TRBJ1-5; D remains ambiguous. CDR1 is LNHNV and CDR2 is YYDKDF in the germline V gene (reference sequence). Trimming removed 5 bases at V and 5 bases at J, with 10 bases between. This CDR3 contains 13 residues. The CDR3 DNA follows: TGTGCCACCAGCGGAGGAACGTATCAGCCCCAGCATTTT. It specifies CATSGGTYQPQHF.

This clonotype is termed medium-sized. The chain employs TRBV10-2 and TRBJ1-6; 7 bases line up with TRBD1. V shed 3 bases and J 10 bases; nucleotides not matched to a gene: 3. The germline V gene has CDR1 WSHSY and CDR2 SAAADI. This CDR3 contains 13 residues. Written as DNA, the CDR3 is TGCGCCAGCAGTGACCAGGGGGGATCACCCCTCCACTTT. Protein: CASSDQGGSPLHF.